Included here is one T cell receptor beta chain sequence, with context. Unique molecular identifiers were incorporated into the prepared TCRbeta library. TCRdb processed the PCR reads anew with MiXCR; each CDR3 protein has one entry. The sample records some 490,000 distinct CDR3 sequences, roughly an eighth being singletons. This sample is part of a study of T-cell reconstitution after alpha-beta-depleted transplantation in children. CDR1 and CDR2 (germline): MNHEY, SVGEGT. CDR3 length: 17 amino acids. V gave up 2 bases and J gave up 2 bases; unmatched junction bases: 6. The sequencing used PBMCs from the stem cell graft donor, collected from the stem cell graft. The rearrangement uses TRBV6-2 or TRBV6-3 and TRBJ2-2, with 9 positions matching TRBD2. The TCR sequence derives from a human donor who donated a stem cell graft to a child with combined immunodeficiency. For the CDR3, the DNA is TGTGCCAGCAGTTACCCGACTAGCGGAGTTAACACCGGGGAGCTGTTTTTT. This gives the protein CASSYPTSGVNTGELFF.